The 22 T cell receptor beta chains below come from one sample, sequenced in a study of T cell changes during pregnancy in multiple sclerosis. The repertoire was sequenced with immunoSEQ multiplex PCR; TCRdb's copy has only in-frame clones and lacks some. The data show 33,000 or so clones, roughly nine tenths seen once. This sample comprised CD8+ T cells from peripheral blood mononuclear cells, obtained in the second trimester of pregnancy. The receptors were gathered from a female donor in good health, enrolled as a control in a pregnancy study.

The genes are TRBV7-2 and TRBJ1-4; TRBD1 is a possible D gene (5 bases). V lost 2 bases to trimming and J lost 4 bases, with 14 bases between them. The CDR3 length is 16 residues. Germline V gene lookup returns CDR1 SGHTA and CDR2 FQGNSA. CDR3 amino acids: CASSLSWRGLNEKLFF. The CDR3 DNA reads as TGTGCCAGCAGCTTATCGTGGAGGGGCCTTAATGAAAAACTGTTTTTT.

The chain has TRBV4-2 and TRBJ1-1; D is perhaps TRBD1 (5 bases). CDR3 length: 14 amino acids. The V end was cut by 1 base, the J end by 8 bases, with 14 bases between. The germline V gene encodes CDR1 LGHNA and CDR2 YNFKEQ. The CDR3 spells CASSQASGAGEAFF. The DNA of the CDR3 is TGTGCCAGCAGCCAAGCTTCTGGGGCAGGCGAAGCTTTCTTT.

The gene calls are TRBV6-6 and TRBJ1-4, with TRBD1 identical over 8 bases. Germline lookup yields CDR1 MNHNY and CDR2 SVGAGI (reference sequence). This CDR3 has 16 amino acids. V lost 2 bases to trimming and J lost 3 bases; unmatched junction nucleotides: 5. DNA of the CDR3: TGTGCCAGCAGTTACCCGGACAGGGCATCTAATGAAAAACTGTTTTTT. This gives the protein CASSYPDRASNEKLFF.

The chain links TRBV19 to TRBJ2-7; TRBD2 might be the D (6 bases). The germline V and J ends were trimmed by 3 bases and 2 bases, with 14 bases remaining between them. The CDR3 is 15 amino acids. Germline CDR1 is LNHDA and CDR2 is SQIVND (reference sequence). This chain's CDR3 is CASSIGVRGPYEQYF. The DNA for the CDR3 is TGTGCCAGTAGTATTGGGGTGCGGGGCCCCTACGAGCAGTACTTC.

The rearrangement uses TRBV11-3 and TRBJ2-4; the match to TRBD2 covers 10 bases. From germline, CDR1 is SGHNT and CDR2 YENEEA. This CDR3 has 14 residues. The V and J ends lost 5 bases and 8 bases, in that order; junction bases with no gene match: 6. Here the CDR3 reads CASSPSGGAYIQYF. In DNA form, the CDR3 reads TGTGCCAGCAGCCCCAGCGGGGGGGCCTACATTCAGTACTTC.

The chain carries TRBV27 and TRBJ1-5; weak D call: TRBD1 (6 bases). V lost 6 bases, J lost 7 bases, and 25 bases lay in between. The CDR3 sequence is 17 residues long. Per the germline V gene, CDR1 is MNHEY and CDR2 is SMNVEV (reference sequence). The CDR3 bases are TGTGCCAGCAGACCATTAGTTGTGACAGGTGATGGCCAGCCCCAGCATTTT. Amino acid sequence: CASRPLVVTGDGQPQHF.

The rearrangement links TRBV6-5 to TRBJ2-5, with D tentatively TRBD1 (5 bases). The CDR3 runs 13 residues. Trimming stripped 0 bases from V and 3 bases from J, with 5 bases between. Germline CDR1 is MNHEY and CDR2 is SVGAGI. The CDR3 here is CASSYSTEETQYF. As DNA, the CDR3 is TGTGCCAGCAGTTACTCGACAGAAGAGACCCAGTACTTC.

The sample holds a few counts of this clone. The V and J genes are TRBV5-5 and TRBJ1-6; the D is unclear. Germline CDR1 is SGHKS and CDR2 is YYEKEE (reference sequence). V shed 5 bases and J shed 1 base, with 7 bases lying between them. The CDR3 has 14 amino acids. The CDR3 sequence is CASSQWSYNSPLHF. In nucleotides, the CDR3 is TGTGCCAGCAGTCAGTGGTCCTATAATTCACCCCTCCACTTT. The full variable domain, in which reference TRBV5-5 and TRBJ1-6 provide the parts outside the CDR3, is DAGVTQSPTHLIKTRGQQVTLRCSPISGHKSVSWYQQVLGQGPQFIFQYYEKEERGRGNFPDRFSARQFPNYSSELNVNALLLGDSALYLCASSQWSYNSPLHFGNGTRLTVT.

The CDR3 here is CASSQWTGATYEQYF. In DNA form, the CDR3 reads TGTGCCAGCAGCCAATGGACAGGAGCTACCTACGAGCAGTACTTC. The J gene is TRBJ2-7, the V gene TRBV7-9, with TRBD1 matching 7 bases. The V gene end was trimmed by 5 bases and the J gene end by 2 bases; junction bases not matched to a gene: 9. Looked up from germline, CDR1 is SEHNR and CDR2 is FQNEAQ (reference sequence). CDR3 length: 15 amino acids. The whole variable domain, filled in from reference TRBV7-9 and TRBJ2-7, reads DTGVSQNPRHKITKRGQNVTFRCDPISEHNRLYWYRQTLGQGPEFLTYFQNEAQLEKSRLLSDRFSAERPKGSFSTLEIQRTEQGDSAMYLCASSQWTGATYEQYFGPGTRLTVT.

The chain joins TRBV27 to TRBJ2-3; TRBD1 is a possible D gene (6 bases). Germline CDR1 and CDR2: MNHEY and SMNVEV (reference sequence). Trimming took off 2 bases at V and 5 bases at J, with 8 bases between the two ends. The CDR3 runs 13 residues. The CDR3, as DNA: TGTGCCAGCAGTTTAACAGGGAGAGATACGCAGTATTTT. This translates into CASSLTGRDTQYF.

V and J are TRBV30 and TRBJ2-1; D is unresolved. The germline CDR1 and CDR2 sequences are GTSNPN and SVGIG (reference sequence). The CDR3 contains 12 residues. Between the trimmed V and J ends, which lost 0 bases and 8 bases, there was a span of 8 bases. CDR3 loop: CAWSVIRDEQFF. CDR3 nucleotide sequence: TGTGCCTGGAGTGTAATCCGGGATGAGCAGTTCTTC.

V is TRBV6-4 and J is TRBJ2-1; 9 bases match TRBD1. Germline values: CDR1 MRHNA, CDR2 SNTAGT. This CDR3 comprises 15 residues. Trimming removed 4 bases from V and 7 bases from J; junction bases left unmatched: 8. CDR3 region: CASSAGQGVRNEQFF. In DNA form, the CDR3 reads TGTGCCAGCAGTGCGGGACAGGGTGTTAGAAATGAGCAGTTCTTC.

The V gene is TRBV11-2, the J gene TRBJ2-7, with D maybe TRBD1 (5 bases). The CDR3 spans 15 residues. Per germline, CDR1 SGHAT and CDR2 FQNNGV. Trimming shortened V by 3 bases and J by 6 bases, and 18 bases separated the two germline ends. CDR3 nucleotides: TGTGCCAGCAGCTTTCTAGGCAGGGAACCCCGCGAGCAGTACTTC. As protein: CASSFLGREPREQYF.

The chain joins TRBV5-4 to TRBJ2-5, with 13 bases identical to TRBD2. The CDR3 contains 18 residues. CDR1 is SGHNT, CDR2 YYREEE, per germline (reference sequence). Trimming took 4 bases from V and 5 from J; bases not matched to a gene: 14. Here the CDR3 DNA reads TGTGCCAGCAGCAATACCGGACTAGCGGGGGAGAGCGGGGAGACCCAGTACTTC. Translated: CASSNTGLAGESGETQYF.

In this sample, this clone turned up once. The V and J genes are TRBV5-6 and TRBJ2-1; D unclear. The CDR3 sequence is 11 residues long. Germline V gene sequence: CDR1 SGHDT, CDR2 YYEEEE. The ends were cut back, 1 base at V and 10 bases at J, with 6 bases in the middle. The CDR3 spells CASSLSKEQFF. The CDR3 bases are TGTGCCAGCAGCTTGTCTAAGGAGCAGTTCTTC.

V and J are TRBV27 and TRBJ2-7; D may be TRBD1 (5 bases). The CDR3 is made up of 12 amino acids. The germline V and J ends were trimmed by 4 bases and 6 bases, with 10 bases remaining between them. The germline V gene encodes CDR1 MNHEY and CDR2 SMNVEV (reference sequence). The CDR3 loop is CASSSGLGEQYF. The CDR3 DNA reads TGTGCCAGCAGTTCAGGGTTAGGCGAGCAGTACTTC.

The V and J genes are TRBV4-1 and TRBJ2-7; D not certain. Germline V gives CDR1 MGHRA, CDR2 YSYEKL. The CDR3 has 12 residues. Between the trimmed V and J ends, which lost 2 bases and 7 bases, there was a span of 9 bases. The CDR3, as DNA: TGCGCCAGCAGCCAAACCTCCGGGGAGCAGTACTTC. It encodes CASSQTSGEQYF.

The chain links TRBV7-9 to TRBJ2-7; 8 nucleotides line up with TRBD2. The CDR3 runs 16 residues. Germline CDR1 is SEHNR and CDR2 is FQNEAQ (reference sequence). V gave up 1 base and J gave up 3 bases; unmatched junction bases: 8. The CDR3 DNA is TGTGCCAGCAGCTTAGTCGCGGGGGGCTTCCACTACGAGCAGTACTTC. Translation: CASSLVAGGFHYEQYF.

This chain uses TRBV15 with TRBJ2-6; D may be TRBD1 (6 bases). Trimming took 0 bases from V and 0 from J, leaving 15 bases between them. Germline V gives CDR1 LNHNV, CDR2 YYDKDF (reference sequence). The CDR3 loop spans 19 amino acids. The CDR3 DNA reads TGTGCCACCAGCAGAGACCACGGGACACGAAACTCTGGGGCCAACGTCCTGACTTTC. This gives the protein CATSRDHGTRNSGANVLTF.

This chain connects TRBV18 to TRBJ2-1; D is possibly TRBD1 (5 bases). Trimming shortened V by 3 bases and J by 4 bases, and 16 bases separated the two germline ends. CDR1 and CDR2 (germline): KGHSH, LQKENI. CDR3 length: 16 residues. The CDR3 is CASSPRLGPTYNEQFF. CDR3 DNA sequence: TGTGCCAGCTCACCGCGACTGGGGCCCACGTACAATGAGCAGTTCTTC.

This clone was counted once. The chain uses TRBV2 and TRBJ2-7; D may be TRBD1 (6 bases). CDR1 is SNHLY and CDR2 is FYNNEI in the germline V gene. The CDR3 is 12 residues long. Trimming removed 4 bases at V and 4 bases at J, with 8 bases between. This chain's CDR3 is CASSVQGYEQYF. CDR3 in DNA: TGTGCCAGCAGTGTACAGGGTTACGAGCAGTACTTC.

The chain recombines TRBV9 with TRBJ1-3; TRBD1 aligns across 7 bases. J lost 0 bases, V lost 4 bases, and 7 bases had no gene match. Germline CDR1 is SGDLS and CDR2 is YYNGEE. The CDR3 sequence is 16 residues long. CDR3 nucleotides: TGTGCCAGCAGCTCCAGGACAGGTCACTCTGGAAACACCATATATTTT. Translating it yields CASSSRTGHSGNTIYF. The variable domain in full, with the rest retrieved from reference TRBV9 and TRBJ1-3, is DSGVTQTPKHLITATGQRVTLRCSPRSGDLSVYWYQQSLDQGLQFLIQYYNGEERAKGNILERFSAQQFPDLHSELNLSSLELGDSALYFCASSSRTGHSGNTIYFGEGSWLTVV.